The 28 T cell receptor beta chains below come from one sample, sequenced in a study of control samples from healthy donors and cancer patients. Only in-frame clones appear in the TCRdb table, and some are missing; sequencing was by immunoSEQ multiplex PCR. The sample gives roughly 150,000 clones, about nine tenths of which show up once; less than 5% is in the top ten. Sequencing was carried out using blood. The receptors were gathered from a man under 40 in good health.

This clone was seen a single time. The rearrangement uses TRBV5-1 and TRBJ1-1, with D unclear. The CDR3 spans 15 residues. In germline, CDR1 is SGHRS, CDR2 YFSETQ. The germline V and J ends were trimmed by 3 bases and 10 bases, with 22 bases remaining between them. This CDR3 reads CASSSGRPGSEGAFF. The CDR3 nucleotides are TGCGCCAGCAGCTCTGGCAGGCCAGGCTCGGAGGGAGCTTTCTTT.

The rearrangement joins TRBV5-1 to TRBJ2-1, with D tentatively TRBD1 or TRBD2 (5 bases each). The CDR3 runs to 15 residues. Trimming removed 1 base at V and 6 bases at J, with 14 bases between. Germline CDR1 reads SGHRS; CDR2 reads YFSETQ. In DNA form, the CDR3 reads TGCGCCAGCAGCTTGTCAGCTTGGGACGGCAATGAGCAGTTCTTC. Encoded protein: CASSLSAWDGNEQFF.

The chain is built from TRBV11-2 and TRBJ2-1; 9 bases map to TRBD2. Looked up from germline, CDR1 is SGHAT and CDR2 is FQNNGV. The CDR3 contains 16 residues. Germline trimming cut 5 bases from V and 4 bases from J; bases unmatched to any gene: 9. The CDR3 protein is CASSRGLAGIYNEQFF. CDR3 DNA sequence: TGTGCCAGCAGCCGGGGTCTAGCGGGGATATACAATGAGCAGTTCTTC.

This rearrangement joins TRBV2 to TRBJ1-1; D unresolved. V was cut by 1 base and J by 7 bases, with 13 bases left in between. Germline V gives CDR1 SNHLY, CDR2 FYNNEI. The CDR3 runs to 14 residues. The chain's CDR3 is CASSEESRQGEAFF. The CDR3 DNA is TGTGCCAGCAGTGAAGAGTCTCGGCAAGGTGAAGCTTTCTTT.

V and J are TRBV2 and TRBJ2-2; no definite D call. The germline CDR1 and CDR2 sequences are SNHLY and FYNNEI. V lost 8 bases and J 0 bases, leaving 10 bases between the germline ends. The CDR3 runs 14 residues. Here the CDR3 reads CASCSESNTGELFF. CDR3 nucleotide sequence: TGTGCCAGCTGCTCGGAATCGAACACCGGGGAGCTGTTTTTT.

This chain connects TRBV7-3 to TRBJ2-6; D remains ambiguous. Germline V gives CDR1 SGHTA, CDR2 FQGTGA. The V end was cut by 2 bases, the J end by 0 bases, with 8 bases between. This CDR3 comprises 16 residues. The CDR3 loop reads CASSLGSVSGANVLTF. CDR3 DNA sequence: TGTGCCAGCAGCTTAGGGTCGGTCTCTGGGGCCAACGTCCTGACTTTC.

The table lists this clone with a few counts. The V call is TRBV4-3, the J call TRBJ2-1; 8 bases map to TRBD2. The J segment lost 7 bases and the V segment lost 6 bases, leaving 11 bases of the junction unmatched. Germline CDR1 LGHNA, CDR2 YSLEER. The CDR3 totals 15 residues. In nucleotides, the CDR3 is TGCGCCAGCAGGGGTGGGGCGGGAGGCCTAAATGAGCAGTTCTTC. Translated: CASRGGAGGLNEQFF.

V and J are TRBV24-1 and TRBJ2-1, with 7 bases matching TRBD1. CDR1 KGHDR and CDR2 SFDVKD come from the germline V gene. The CDR3 length is 14 residues. The ends lost 5 bases at V and 4 bases at J; junction bases unmatched: 4. CDR3 nucleotides: TGTGCCACCAGTGGGACAGGAACATACAATGAGCAGTTCTTC. This sequence encodes CATSGTGTYNEQFF.

The sample holds one count of this clone. The J gene is TRBJ1-1, the V gene TRBV9; 8 nucleotides line up with TRBD1. Germline V gene lookup returns CDR1 SGDLS and CDR2 YYNGEE. The V segment lost 1 base and the J segment 5 bases; nucleotides outside the gene matches: 10. The CDR3 extends over 16 amino acids. The CDR3 nucleotides are TGTGCCAGCAGCGTAAGCCCAGGGGGCGCGGGTACTGAAGCTTTCTTT. Translation gives CASSVSPGGAGTEAFF. Filled out from reference TRBV9 and TRBJ1-1, the complete variable domain reads DSGVTQTPKHLITATGQRVTLRCSPRSGDLSVYWYQQSLDQGLQFLIQYYNGEERAKGNILERFSAQQFPDLHSELNLSSLELGDSALYFCASSVSPGGAGTEAFFGQGTRLTVV.

The rearrangement joins TRBV3-1 (or the pseudogene TRBV3-2) to TRBJ1-5, with 8 bases lining up with TRBD1. Trimming removed 4 bases from V and 7 bases from J; junction bases left unmatched: 9. Germline V lookup: CDR1 LGHDT, CDR2 YNNKEL (reference sequence). The CDR3 consists of 15 residues. CDR3 loop: CASSLRTGPGQPQHF. In DNA, the CDR3 is TGTGCCAGCAGCCTGCGGACAGGGCCGGGACAGCCCCAGCATTTT.

The chain recombines TRBV27 with TRBJ2-1; the match to TRBD2 covers 14 bases. CDR3 length: 16 residues. Germline CDR1 MNHEY, CDR2 SMNVEV (reference sequence). Germline trimming cut 6 bases from V and 7 bases from J; bases unmatched to any gene: 8. CDR3 in amino acids: CASSFSTSGGANEQFF. The CDR3 DNA is TGTGCCAGCAGCTTCTCGACTAGCGGGGGGGCAAATGAGCAGTTCTTC.

The V gene is TRBV11-2, the J gene TRBJ2-1; 10 bases map to TRBD2. Trimming took 0 bases from V and 11 from J; bases not matched to a gene: 1. Germline lookup yields CDR1 SGHAT and CDR2 FQNNGV. The CDR3 totals 13 residues. In DNA, the CDR3 is TGTGCCAGCAGCTTAGAAGCGGGGGGGCAGCAGTTCTTC. As protein: CASSLEAGGQQFF.

The rearrangement joins TRBV4-1 to TRBJ1-5; D not certain. Germline V gene data show CDR1 as MGHRA and CDR2 as YSYEKL. V lost 0 bases and J 5 bases, leaving 11 bases between the germline ends. The CDR3 is made up of 15 amino acids. The CDR3 nucleotides read TGCGCCAGCAGCCAAGATAATAACGGGCATCAGCCCCAGCATTTT. Translation gives CASSQDNNGHQPQHF.

CDR3 in DNA: TGTGCCAGTAGAGGACTAGCGGGGGGCGGCACCGGGGAGCTGTTTTTT. Its translation is CASRGLAGGGTGELFF. The V and J genes are TRBV19 and TRBJ2-2; 14 bases map to TRBD2. The CDR3 totals 16 residues. V lost 6 bases, J lost 4 bases, and 4 bases stayed unmatched. CDR1 and CDR2 (germline): LNHDA, SQIVND (reference sequence).

This chain links TRBV11-2 with TRBJ2-7; tentatively, D is TRBD1 (5 bases). The CDR3 runs 15 residues. V shed 0 bases and J shed 0 bases, with 9 bases lying between them. Germline CDR1 and CDR2: SGHAT and FQNNGV. CDR3: CASSLEARASYEQYF. As DNA, the CDR3 is TGTGCCAGCAGCTTAGAAGCCAGGGCCTCCTACGAGCAGTACTTC.

The rearrangement uses TRBV7-2 and TRBJ2-7; TRBD2 might be the D (5 bases). The CDR3 contains 12 residues. The germline CDR1 and CDR2 sequences are SGHTA and FQGNSA. V was shortened by 5 bases and J by 4 bases, with 9 bases between the two germline ends. The CDR3 reads CASSTDSYEQYF. CDR3 in DNA: TGTGCCAGCAGCACGGACTCGTACGAGCAGTACTTC.

J is TRBJ2-1 and V is TRBV19; D not certain. V was cut by 3 bases and J by 3 bases, with 6 bases left in between. This CDR3 region has 13 residues. Germline values: CDR1 LNHDA, CDR2 SQIVND (reference sequence). The CDR3 DNA reads TGTGCCAGTAGTATTGGCGGCTACAATGAGCAGTTCTTC. Its translation: CASSIGGYNEQFF.

This chain uses TRBV4-3 with TRBJ2-1; D tentatively reads TRBD1 or TRBD2 (5 bases each). The CDR3 extends over 15 amino acids. Germline V gives CDR1 LGHNA, CDR2 YSLEER. The ends were cut back, 1 base at V and 15 bases at J, with 22 bases in the middle. CDR3 sequence (DNA): TGCGCCAGCAGCCAAGCTCATCCGGGACCCGAAAACCGGTTCTTC. Protein product: CASSQAHPGPENRFF.

This clone has a single count. The chain carries TRBV9 and TRBJ1-5; no clear D gene. CDR3 length equals 14 residues. Trimming left V 3 bases short and J 9 bases short, with 16 bases between. Germline-derived CDR1 and CDR2 are SGDLS and YYNGEE. CDR3 sequence: CASSDDEVRGPQHF. The DNA for the CDR3 is TGTGCCAGCAGCGACGACGAGGTCCGGGGGCCCCAGCATTTT. The variable domain in full, completed from reference TRBV9 and TRBJ1-5, reads DSGVTQTPKHLITATGQRVTLRCSPRSGDLSVYWYQQSLDQGLQFLIQYYNGEERAKGNILERFSAQQFPDLHSELNLSSLELGDSALYFCASSDDEVRGPQHFGDGTRLSIL.

This chain connects TRBV3-1 (or the pseudogene TRBV3-2) to TRBJ1-6; TRBD1 is a possible D gene (6 bases). The CDR3 is 15 amino acids. V lost 4 bases and J lost 7, with 14 bases in between. Germline-derived CDR1 and CDR2 are LGHDT and YNNKEL (reference sequence). CDR3 in amino acids: CASSRGGANNSPLHF. The DNA of the CDR3 is TGTGCCAGCAGCCGGGGGGGGGCGAACAATTCACCCCTCCACTTT.

The gene calls are TRBV19 and TRBJ1-1, with 8 bases aligning to TRBD1. Germline V gene data show CDR1 as LNHDA and CDR2 as SQIVND (reference sequence). This CDR3 region has 13 residues. With V trimmed by 10 bases and J by 0 bases, 4 bases remained unmatched. The CDR3 spells CAISRGLNTEAFF. DNA of the CDR3: TGTGCCATCTCCAGGGGGCTGAACACTGAAGCTTTCTTT.

This clone appeared once. The V and J genes are TRBV5-6 and TRBJ2-7; TRBD2 aligns across 13 bases. Germline assignment: CDR1 SGHDT and CDR2 YYEEEE. This CDR3 is 15 amino acids long. V shed 2 bases, J shed 4 bases, and the junction held 3 bases outside the gene matches. The CDR3 DNA follows: TGTGCCAGCAGCTTTGAACTAGCGGGAGGGTACGAGCAGTACTTC. This sequence encodes CASSFELAGGYEQYF.

In its sample, this clone was seen once. In nucleotides, the CDR3 is TGTGCCAGTAACCCGGACAGGGGCTATGAGCAGTTCTTC. This codes for CASNPDRGYEQFF. The rearrangement links TRBV19 to TRBJ2-1; 9 bases are shared with TRBD1. Germline CDR1 LNHDA, CDR2 SQIVND (reference sequence). This CDR3 has 13 residues. V was pared by 7 bases and J by 8 bases, with 6 bases of the junction left unmatched.

This clone was recorded once. The CDR3, as DNA: TGTGCCAGCTCCGGCGGGGGGGCTATCTACGAGCAGTACTTC. As protein: CASSGGGAIYEQYF. This chain uses TRBV6-6 with TRBJ2-7, with 9 positions matching TRBD2. This CDR3 is built from 14 residues. V lost 8 bases to trimming and J lost 3 bases; unmatched junction nucleotides: 8. Per germline, CDR1 MNHNY and CDR2 SVGAGI (reference sequence).

V usage is TRBV19 and J usage is TRBJ2-7; 11 nucleotides line up with TRBD2. Germline CDR1 and CDR2: LNHDA and SQIVND (reference sequence). Trimming at V came to 5 bases and at J to 1 base, leaving 7 bases not matched to a gene. The CDR3 is 16 amino acids. CDR3 sequence: CASSRTSGGKSYEQYF. The CDR3 DNA reads TGTGCCAGTAGTCGCACTAGCGGGGGTAAGTCCTACGAGCAGTACTTC.

This chain links TRBV3-1 (or the pseudogene TRBV3-2) with TRBJ1-1, with D unclear. Trimming pared 2 bases from V and 2 bases from J, leaving 6 bases between. Looked up from germline, CDR1 is LGHDT and CDR2 is YNNKEL (reference sequence). The CDR3 has 13 residues. CDR3 loop: CASSQMGNTEAFF. The CDR3 nucleotides read TGTGCCAGCAGCCAAATGGGAAACACTGAAGCTTTCTTT.

CDR3 loop: CASSPPGGRAGELFF. Written as DNA, the CDR3 is TGTGCCAGCAGCCCCCCAGGGGGGCGGGCCGGGGAGCTGTTTTTT. V is TRBV7-3 and J is TRBJ2-2, with D maybe TRBD1 (7 bases). V was shortened by 5 bases and J by 6 bases, with 16 bases between the two germline ends. Germline-derived CDR1 and CDR2 are SGHTA and FQGTGA. The CDR3 is 15 residues long.

The rearrangement uses TRBV11-3 and TRBJ2-3, with a weak D call TRBD1 (6 bases). The CDR3 is made up of 13 amino acids. V dropped 2 bases and J dropped 5 bases, with 8 bases sitting between them. The germline V gene encodes CDR1 SGHNT and CDR2 YENEEA. The chain's CDR3 is CASSLIGGDTQYF. CDR3 nucleotide sequence: TGTGCCAGCAGCTTAATAGGGGGAGATACGCAGTATTTT. Drawing the rest from reference TRBV11-3 and TRBJ2-3, the complete variable domain is EAGVVQSPRYKIIEKKQPVAFWCNPISGHNTLYWYLQNLGQGPELLIRYENEEAVDDSQLPKDRFSAERLKGVDSTLKIQPAELGDSAVYLCASSLIGGDTQYFGPGTRLTVL.